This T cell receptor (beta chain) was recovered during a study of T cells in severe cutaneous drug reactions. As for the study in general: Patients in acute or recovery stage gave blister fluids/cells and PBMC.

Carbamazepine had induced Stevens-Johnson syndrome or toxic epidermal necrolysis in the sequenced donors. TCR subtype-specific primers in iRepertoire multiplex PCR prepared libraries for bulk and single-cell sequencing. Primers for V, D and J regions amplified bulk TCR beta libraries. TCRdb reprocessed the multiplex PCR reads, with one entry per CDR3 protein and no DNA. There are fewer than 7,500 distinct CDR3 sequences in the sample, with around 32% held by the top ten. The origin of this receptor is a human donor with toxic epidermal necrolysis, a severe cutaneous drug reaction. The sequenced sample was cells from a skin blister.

The CDR3: CASSLGGFTEAFF. The chain is built from TRBV5-6 and TRBJ1-1. The CDR3 sequence is 13 residues long. Germline-derived CDR1 and CDR2 are SGHDT and YYEEEE.